The clone carrying this T cell receptor (beta chain) showed up many times. This CDR3 is built from 11 residues. V was shortened by 6 bases and J by 9 bases, with 12 bases between the two germline ends. Germline V gene sequence: CDR1 SNHLY, CDR2 FYNNEI. Preparing the TCRbeta library involved the use of unique molecular identifiers. TCRdb called the PCR reads again in MiXCR, with one record for every CDR3 protein. Here the sample spans more than 90,000 distinct CDR3 sequences, roughly 8.8% being singletons. This record comes from a study of T-cell reconstitution after alpha-beta-depleted transplantation in children.

Sequenced material: PBMCs from the stem cell graft donor, taken from the stem cell graft. The V call is TRBV2, the J call TRBJ2-7; D might be TRBD2 (5 bases). The sequence derives from a human donor who donated a stem cell graft to a child with congenital amegakaryocytic thrombocytopenia. The CDR3, as DNA: TGTGCCAGCAGCTCGGGGTCGCGGCAGTACTTC. Encoded protein: CASSSGSRQYF.